These 15 T cell receptor beta chains were all obtained from the same sample, sequenced in a study of T cell responses to AZD1222 COVID-19 vaccine. The table came from immunoSEQ multiplex PCR; TCRdb's copy has only in-frame clones and leaves some out. The sample has 95,000 to 150,000 clones, 84% seen once; the top ten hold about a quarter. Sequences were derived from peripheral blood, sampled 28 days after the second AZD1222 dose. These receptors were collected from an adult who received the AZD1222 COVID-19 vaccine.

The chain is built from TRBV19 and TRBJ2-5, with D hard to call. Trimming removed 5 bases at V and 5 bases at J, with 15 bases between. Germline CDR1 LNHDA, CDR2 SQIVND (reference sequence). CDR3 length equals 14 residues. The CDR3: CASSPPRGRETQYF. CDR3 DNA sequence: TGTGCCAGTAGTCCCCCTCGAGGTCGGGAGACCCAGTACTTC.

V gene TRBV11-2 combines with J gene TRBJ1-2; D is unclear. Trimming took off 1 base at V and 3 bases at J, with 6 bases between the two ends. Germline CDR1 is SGHAT and CDR2 is FQNNGV. This CDR3 has 13 amino acids. The CDR3 bases are TGTGCCAGCAGCTTAGCCACTTACTATGGCTACACCTTC. Translation: CASSLATYYGYTF.

This clone was observed a handful of times. Here the CDR3 reads CASSYRGVSSYNEQFF. The CDR3 nucleotides are TGTGCCAGCAGCTATCGAGGGGTCTCCTCCTACAATGAGCAGTTCTTC. The chain recombines TRBV11-3 with TRBJ2-1, with D perhaps assigned TRBD1 or TRBD2 (5 bases each). The germline V gene has CDR1 SGHNT and CDR2 YENEEA. The V end was cut by 4 bases, the J end by 0 bases, with 13 bases between. The length of the CDR3 is 16 residues.

This chain links TRBV27 with TRBJ1-1; D is ambiguous. There are 13 residues in the CDR3. V was cut by 4 bases and J by 5 bases, with 11 bases left in between. Looked up from germline, CDR1 is MNHEY and CDR2 is SMNVEV (reference sequence). The CDR3 DNA reads TGTGCCAGCAGTTACGACTGGGGTACTGAAGCTTTCTTT. It codes for CASSYDWGTEAFF.

The V and J genes are TRBV6-5 and TRBJ1-5; tentative D call: TRBD1 (5 bases). This CDR3 region has 15 residues. V was cut by 6 bases and J by 3 bases, with 15 bases left in between. Germline V gene data show CDR1 as MNHEY and CDR2 as SVGAGI. Written as DNA, the CDR3 is TGTGCCAGCAGACCTACAGGTTTAGTCAATCAGCCCCAGCATTTT. Amino acids: CASRPTGLVNQPQHF.

This clone was seen only once. The DNA of the CDR3 is TGTGCCAGCAGCCCCACGGCTGATCCTAACTATGGCTACACCTTC. Translating it yields CASSPTADPNYGYTF. V gene TRBV9 combines with J gene TRBJ1-2; no clear D gene. Germline V gene data show CDR1 as SGDLS and CDR2 as YYNGEE. Trimming removed 4 bases at V and 0 bases at J, with 13 bases between. The length of the CDR3 is 15 residues.

The rearrangement joins TRBV5-1 to TRBJ1-2; TRBD1 aligns across 11 bases. J was trimmed by 7 bases and V by 4 bases; bases with no gene match: 6. Germline V gives CDR1 SGHRS, CDR2 YFSETQ. This CDR3 spans 14 amino acids. This CDR3 is CASSVGQGAFGYTF. The DNA of the CDR3 is TGCGCCAGCAGCGTTGGACAGGGGGCGTTTGGCTACACCTTC.

This chain links TRBV5-1 with TRBJ1-1; D gene uncertain. The CDR3 covers 15 residues. Germline CDR1 and CDR2: SGHRS and YFSETQ. Trimming shortened V by 0 bases and J by 1 base, and 10 bases separated the two germline ends. The CDR3 DNA follows: TGCGCCAGCAGCTTGGCCTTGGTCAAGAACACTGAAGCTTTCTTT. Protein: CASSLALVKNTEAFF. Full variable domain (outside the CDR3, taken from reference TRBV5-1 and TRBJ1-1): KAGVTQTPRYLIKTRGQQVTLSCSPISGHRSVSWYQQTPGQGLQFLFEYFSETQRNKGNFPGRFSGRQFSNSRSEMNVSTLELGDSALYLCASSLALVKNTEAFFGQGTRLTVV.

The V and J genes are TRBV7-2 and TRBJ2-7; TRBD1 agrees at 7 bases. The junction had 7 bases not matched to a gene; V was cut back by 5 bases and J by 0 bases. The germline CDR1 and CDR2 sequences are SGHTA and FQGNSA. The CDR3 has 15 residues. In nucleotides, the CDR3 is TGTGCCAGCAGCCCCCTGACAGGGTCCTCCTACGAGCAGTACTTC. It yields the protein CASSPLTGSSYEQYF. Full variable domain (remainder filled in from reference TRBV7-2 and TRBJ2-7): GAGVSQSPSNKVTEKGKDVELRCDPISGHTALYWYRQSLGQGLEFLIYFQGNSAPDKSGLPSDRFSAERTGGSVSTLTIQRTQQEDSAVYLCASSPLTGSSYEQYFGPGTRLTVT.

The chain uses TRBV7-9 and TRBJ1-1, with a possible D match to TRBD1 (6 bases). The CDR3 runs 14 residues. Germline V lookup: CDR1 SEHNR, CDR2 FQNEAQ (reference sequence). The V gene lost 6 bases and the J gene lost 8 bases, with 19 bases spanning the gap. CDR3 sequence reads: CASREAGELKEAFF. CDR3 DNA: TGTGCCAGCAGGGAGGCAGGGGAATTGAAGGAAGCTTTCTTT.

J is TRBJ2-7 and V is TRBV27; 9 bases are a match to TRBD1. The V gene end was trimmed by 8 bases and the J gene end by 4 bases; junction bases not matched to a gene: 9. The CDR3 has 14 amino acids. The germline V gene has CDR1 MNHEY and CDR2 SMNVEV (reference sequence). The CDR3 DNA is TGTGCCAGCGCCACCGGGACAGGGCGTTACGAGCAGTACTTC. Translation gives CASATGTGRYEQYF.

V and J are TRBV2 and TRBJ2-7, with D tentatively TRBD2 (6 bases). This CDR3 is built from 13 residues. V was pared by 8 bases and J by 2 bases, with 13 bases between. Germline V CDR1 and CDR2: SNHLY, FYNNEI. In nucleotides, the CDR3 is TGTGCCAGCGTACCGGGACTCACCTACGAGCAGTACTTC. Amino acids: CASVPGLTYEQYF.

The chain links TRBV28 to TRBJ1-1, with D uncertain. The length of the CDR3 is 14 residues. The germline CDR1 and CDR2 sequences are MDHEN and SYDVKM. V was shortened by 2 bases and J by 0 bases, with 7 bases between the two germline ends. CDR3 in DNA: TGTGCCAGCAGTTTAGAACAGATGAACACTGAAGCTTTCTTT. Its translation: CASSLEQMNTEAFF.

The genes are TRBV19 and TRBJ1-1, with 8 bases that match TRBD1. The CDR3 sequence is 17 residues long. Germline V CDR1 and CDR2: LNHDA, SQIVND (reference sequence). The V segment lost 3 bases and the J segment 4 bases; nucleotides outside the gene matches: 13. The CDR3 sequence: CASSMPVRTGLGTEAFF. In DNA form, the CDR3 reads TGTGCCAGTAGTATGCCCGTCCGGACAGGGCTCGGCACTGAAGCTTTCTTT.

The chain joins TRBV29-1 to TRBJ2-5, with TRBD1 as a possible D gene (6 bases). With 0 bases removed from V and 4 bases from J, the gap between germline ends came to 15 bases. Germline lookup yields CDR1 SQVTM and CDR2 ANQGSEA. The CDR3 spans 15 residues. In DNA, the CDR3 is TGCAGCGTTGAAGATCACAGGGTTTGGGGAGAGACCCAGTACTTC. Its protein product is CSVEDHRVWGETQYF. Filled out from reference TRBV29-1 and TRBJ2-5, the complete variable domain reads SAVISQKPSRDICQRGTSLTIQCQVDSQVTMMFWYRQQPGQSLTLIATANQGSEATYESGFVIDKFPISRPNLTFSTLTVSNMSPEDSSIYLCSVEDHRVWGETQYFGPGTRLLVL.